Reported below is one TCR beta chain. The antigen it recognizes is unknown. No base quality information exists; no much larger clone differs at one position. The sample has other DNA sequences that encode this CDR3 too. Using the deep immunoSEQ assay, multiplex PCR amplified TCR CDR3 regions from genomic DNA. Genomic DNA extracted from each cell subset was distributed evenly over all wells of several immunoSEQ 96-well plates, and each plate served as one replicate. Each replicate PCR for sorted subsets received around 200 ng genomic DNA, equal to roughly 29,000 T cell genomes. The purified libraries were quantified using a Qubit 3.0 fluorometer, sized with a Bioanalyzer 2100, and then quantified again using the KAPA Library Quantification kit. Every immunoSEQ 96-well plate was sequenced on a separate single-read 150-cycle Illumina NextSeq 550 flow cell. The published analysis was carried out like this. Because the immunoSEQ output held only junctional sequences and lacked quality scores, the filtering could not match the filtering applied to full-length reads. Sequences were annotated with PyIR, a Python wrapper for IgBLAST v1.9, and V/J genes and CDR3 were assigned using IMGT germline references. Reads with weak V/J assignments (E-value above 1e-6), missing CDR3, stop codons, out-of-frame junctions, or ambiguous translated residues were removed. V3J clonotypes were defined as sequences sharing an identical inferred V gene, J gene, and CDR3 amino acid sequence. To compute the percentage overlap between repertoires, the number of shared unique clonotypes was divided by the size of the smaller repertoire. Repertoire richness was assessed with RTK rarefaction, the Chao1 estimator, and Recon v2.1 estimates of unobserved clonotypes. Generation probabilities were computed with OLGA for all TCRbeta clonotypes obtained by the gDNA method from a handful of donors. Here the immuneACCESS table is served through TCRdb, limited to in-frame sequences with V and J called. Missing clones are a known gap in these copies; in checked studies unresolved V genes cover under half, and the rest lacks a known reason. Clone size and the V and J calls come from that table; the DNA yielded D and trimming. Here the sample has around 2,000,000 clones; 95% occur a single time. The ten biggest clones cover roughly 0.13% of the sample.

The data originate from a study of shared clonotypes between healthy human individuals (dated by TCRdb to 2018 to 2020). In the study overall: The cohort included three men and a couple of women between 18 and 49 years of age. Libraries were prepared and TCR repertoires were sequenced by different laboratories using diverse techniques, in order to increase sequencing depth and limit assay-specific biases. Per donor, leukapheresis produced somewhere between about 0.8 and 9 billion PBMCs. For each donor, CD4 naive and CD4 memory were each given three plates, CD8 naive was given two plates, and CD8 memory was given one plate. To estimate repertoire size and how much clonotype sharing occurs between individuals, the study deeply sequenced the blood TCR repertoires of a handful of healthy adults. Overall study outcomes, separate from this receptor: Pairwise subsampling led to the expectation that sequencing depth would affect the degree of clonotype sharing among donors. Even with the large sequencing depth, rarefaction of the sorted-subset datasets indicated that sequencing was incomplete. Across a few donors, roughly 5.1% of naive CD4, around 3.3% of naive CD8, 2.3% of memory CD4, and 0.4% to 0.45% of memory CD8 clonotypes were shared. Estimated clonotype richness was generally larger for naive than for memory subsets. The small number of donors limited the genetic and exposure-history diversity represented. Higher generation probabilities were observed for clonotypes shared by all four sorted-subset donors than for non-shared clonotypes. Sampling was restricted to blood, and TCR repertoires in tissue are likely to differ from TCR repertoires in blood.

CDR1 SEHNR and CDR2 FQNEAQ are derived from the germline V gene (reference sequence). Trimming takes 2 bases from V and 4 bases from J, and the germline ends sit 7 bases apart. From the cysteine through the phenylalanine, the CDR3 covers 13 amino acids. The CDR3 DNA has 39 bases and is translated from base 1. Healthy HIV-negative adults with no recently reported acute infections or vaccinations were included as donors. Only Caucasian adults living in Nashville, Tennessee, USA were represented among the donors. Magnetic negative selection was used to enrich CD4+ T cells, after which naive cells were positively selected on CD45RA and the negative fraction became the memory subset. After blood collection by leukapheresis, PBMCs were isolated using Ficoll-Histopaque density gradient centrifugation and then cryopreserved in the vapor phase of liquid nitrogen. Analytical flow cytometry was used to check the purity and quantity of every magnetically sorted T cell population. Genomic DNA was isolated from every sorted fraction and measured by UV absorbance on a Nanodrop 2000c.

The V gene is TRBV7-9 and the J gene is TRBJ2-3; D gene: possibly TRBD1, on 6 matching bases. Specimen: naive CD4+ T cells sorted from blood. Interpreted using the paper, the cell subset or site label stands for: CD45RA+ positively selected. This TCR derives from a man aged 18 to 35 in good health. The sequenced DNA is TGTGCCAGCAGCTTATCAGGGGCAGATACGCAGTATTTT. Its coded protein is CASSLSGADTQYF.